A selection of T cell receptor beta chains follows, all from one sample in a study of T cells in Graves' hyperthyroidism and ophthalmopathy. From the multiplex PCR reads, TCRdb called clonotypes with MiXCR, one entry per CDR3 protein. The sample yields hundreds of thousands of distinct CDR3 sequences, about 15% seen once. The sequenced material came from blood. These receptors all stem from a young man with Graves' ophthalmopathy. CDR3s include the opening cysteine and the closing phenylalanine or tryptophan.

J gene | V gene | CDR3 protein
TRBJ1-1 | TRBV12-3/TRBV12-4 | CASSLQEREAFF
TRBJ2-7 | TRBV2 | CASRGRVDGHEQYF
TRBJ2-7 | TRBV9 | CASSGPGLAGERPYEQYF
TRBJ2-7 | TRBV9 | CASSVGDAVSYEQYF
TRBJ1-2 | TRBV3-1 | CASSQGHDYTF
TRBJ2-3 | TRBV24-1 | CATSDLTSGAASTDTQYF
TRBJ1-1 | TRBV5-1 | CASSLGSPRSEAFF
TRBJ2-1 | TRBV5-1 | CASSLVQDDYNEQFF
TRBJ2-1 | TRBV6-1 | CASSLQGAGTQFF
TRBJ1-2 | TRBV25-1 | CASGGGGFGYTF
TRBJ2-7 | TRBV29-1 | CSVVLGLRGEQYF
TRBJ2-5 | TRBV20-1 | CSASLDTGKETQYF
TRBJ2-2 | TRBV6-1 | CASSRWENTGELFF
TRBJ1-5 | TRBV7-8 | CASQSETGNQPQHF
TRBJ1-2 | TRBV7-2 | CASSFDMEYGYTF
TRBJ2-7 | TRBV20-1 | CSARRGYESYEQYF
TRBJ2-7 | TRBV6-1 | CASSLSEDEQYF
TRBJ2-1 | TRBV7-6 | CASSLFNSGGHNEQFF
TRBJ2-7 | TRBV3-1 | CASGLRASYEQYF
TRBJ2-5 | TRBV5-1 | CASRLRGEQETQYF
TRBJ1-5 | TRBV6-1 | CASSGDRNQPQHF
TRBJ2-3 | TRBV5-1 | CASSFGQGWTDTQYF
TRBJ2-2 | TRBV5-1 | CASSARGTSNTGELFF
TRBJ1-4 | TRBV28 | CASSPGTGPSLREKLFF
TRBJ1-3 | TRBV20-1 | CSARDCVGKPSGNTIYF
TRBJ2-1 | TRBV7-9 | CASSRIGTGTSSYNEQFF
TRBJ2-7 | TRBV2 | CASSKEGLGPYEQYF
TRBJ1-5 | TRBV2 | CASKIDNQPQHF
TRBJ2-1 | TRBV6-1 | CASSYEGNEQFF
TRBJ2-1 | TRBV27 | CASSLRQGANNEQFF
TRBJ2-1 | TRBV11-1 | CASSLVSFRFSSYNEQFF
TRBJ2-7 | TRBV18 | CASSQPGLSDEQYF
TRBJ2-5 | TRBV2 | CASSPGLEGTQYF
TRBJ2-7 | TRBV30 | CAWSVTVSYEQYF
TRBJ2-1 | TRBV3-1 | CASSHGQYNEQFF
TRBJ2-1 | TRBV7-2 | CASSRDQYNEQFF
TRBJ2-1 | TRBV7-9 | CASSSLGAGGPGEQFF
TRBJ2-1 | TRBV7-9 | CASSPAVAGGPYNEQFF
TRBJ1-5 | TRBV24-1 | CATSDPRQNSNQPQHF
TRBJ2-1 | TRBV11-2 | CASSEVAYNEQFF
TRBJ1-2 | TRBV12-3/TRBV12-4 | CASSPISWGYTF
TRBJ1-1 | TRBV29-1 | CSGDSGIEAFF
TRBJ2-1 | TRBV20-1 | CSARWALHDEQFF
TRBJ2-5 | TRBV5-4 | CASSRTSGSSPSGETQYF
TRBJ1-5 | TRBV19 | CASLTGNQPQHF
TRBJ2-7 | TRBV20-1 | CSAIVAGLSSYEQYF
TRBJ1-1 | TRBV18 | CASSPKDGSTEAFF
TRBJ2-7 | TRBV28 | CASSLGTGLREQYF